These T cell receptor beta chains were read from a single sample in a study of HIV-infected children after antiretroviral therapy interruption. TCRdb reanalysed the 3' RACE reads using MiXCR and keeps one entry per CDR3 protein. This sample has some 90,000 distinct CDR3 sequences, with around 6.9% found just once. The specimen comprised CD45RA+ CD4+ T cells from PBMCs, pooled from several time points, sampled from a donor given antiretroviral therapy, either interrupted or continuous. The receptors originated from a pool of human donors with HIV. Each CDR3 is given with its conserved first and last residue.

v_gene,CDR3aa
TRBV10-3,CASLTESSSGELFF
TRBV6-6,CASSYIPASFPQQTQYF
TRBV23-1,CASSQGYGKKTEAFF
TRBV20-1,CSARSGLAGPNNEQFF
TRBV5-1,CASSTGPAYEQYF
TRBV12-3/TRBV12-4,CASSETQVNSYNSPLHF
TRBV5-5,CASSFLRPWDEQYF
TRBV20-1,CSADIAGGVNEQFF
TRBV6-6,CATTFTPGTGELFF
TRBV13,CASSLVADTQYF
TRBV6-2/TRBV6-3,CASSYSSRSTDTQYF
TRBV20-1,CSALRYSNQPQHF
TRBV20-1,CSARDRKDDGYTF
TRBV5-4,CASSSLKEGSSYNEQFF
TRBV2,CASSGYREMNTEAFF
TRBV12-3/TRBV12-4,CASSSQGAGTEAFF
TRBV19,CASSEGWGEAPTDTQYF
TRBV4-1,CASSQDTGSISYEQYF
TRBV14,CATSRLAKNIQYF
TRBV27,CASSLGGGGSYEQYF
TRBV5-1,CASSFSIRGEYEQYF
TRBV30,CAWSGPGLAGGNEQFF
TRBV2,CASTMTGNWAEAFF
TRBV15,CATSRGITYEQYF
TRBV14,CASSLSRDHEQYF
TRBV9,CASRTGYSGNTIYF
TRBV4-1,CASSQASGGPSETQYF
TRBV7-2,CASSPGVGTGYTF
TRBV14,CASSALETYNEQFF
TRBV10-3,CAISESARREQYF
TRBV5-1,CASTDRDGYNEQFF
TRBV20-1,CSVHRQEETQYF
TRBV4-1,CASSQEILSTDTQYF
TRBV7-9,CASSLDPGTEAFF
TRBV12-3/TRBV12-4,CASSPRQGSGNTIYF
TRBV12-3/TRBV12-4,CASSADLFAVPKNIQYF
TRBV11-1,CASSRARGQYNEQFF
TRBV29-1,CSVETGAIGNTIYF
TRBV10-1,CASSVGGGPFNEQFF
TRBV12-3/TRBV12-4,CASSRGQGGTGANVLTF
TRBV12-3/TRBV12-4,CASSLQLKTSGRPDTQYF
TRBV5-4,CASSLPGTAATEAFF
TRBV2,CASSSGIGELFF
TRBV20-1,CSAATGPSYEQYF
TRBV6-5,CASSYSETQYF
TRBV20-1,CSAPRQGATYEQYF
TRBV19,CASSKGLAGVISYNEQFF
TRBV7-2,CASSQDPGRINIGYTF
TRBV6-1,CASSETASRVANTIYF
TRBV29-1,CSVEDLVGTGDTEAFF
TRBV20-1,CSASKRASGGEPLKQYF
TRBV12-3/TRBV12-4,CASNQGGTNTEAFF
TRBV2,CASSSVSMMNTEAFF
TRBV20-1,CSASAGASDYGYTF
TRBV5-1,CASSSDYEQYF
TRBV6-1,CASTFGPGNTYVYTF
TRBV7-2,CASSLVHREYSNQPQHF